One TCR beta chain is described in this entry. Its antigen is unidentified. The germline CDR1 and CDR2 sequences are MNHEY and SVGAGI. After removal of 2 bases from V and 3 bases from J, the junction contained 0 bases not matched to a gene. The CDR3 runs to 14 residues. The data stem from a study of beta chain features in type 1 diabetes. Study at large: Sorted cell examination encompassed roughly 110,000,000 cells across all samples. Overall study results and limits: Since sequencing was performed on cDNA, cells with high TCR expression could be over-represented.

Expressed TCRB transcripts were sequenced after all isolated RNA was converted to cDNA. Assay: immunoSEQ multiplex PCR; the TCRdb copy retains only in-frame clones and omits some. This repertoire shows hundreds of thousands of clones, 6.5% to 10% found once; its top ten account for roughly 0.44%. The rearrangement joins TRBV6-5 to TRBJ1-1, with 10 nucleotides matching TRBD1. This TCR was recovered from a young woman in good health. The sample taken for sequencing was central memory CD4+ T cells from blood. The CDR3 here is CASSYGQGDTEAFF. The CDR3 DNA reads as TGTGCCAGCAGTTACGGACAGGGGGACACTGAAGCTTTCTTT.